The rows below give T cell receptor beta chains drawn from one sample of a study of lymphopenia after photon versus proton radiotherapy. Clones were sequenced by immunoSEQ multiplex PCR, and TCRdb holds only the in-frame ones, with some missing. Among 20,000 to 25,000 clones listed, 80% to 95% were seen once. This material consisted of peripheral blood, taken from a patient treated with proton-based radiotherapy. The receptors originated from a woman aged 65 to 85 with pancreatic cancer. Some clones in this sample may be carry-over from other donors' samples. CDR3s include the opening cysteine and the closing phenylalanine or tryptophan. Each record gives: clone size, J gene, D gene, V gene, CDR3 length, CDR3 protein, CDR3 DNA. A D gene is named only where the DNA matches it firmly. Clone size, where shown, is once, few, many, or a class for clones that have expanded.

>-|TRBJ2-1|-|TRBV11-2|14
CASSLEVLGNEQFF
TGTGCCAGCAGCTTAGAGGTATTGGGAAATGAGCAGTTCTTC
>-|TRBJ2-7|-|TRBV5-4|12
CASSTDNYEQYF
TGTGCCAGCAGCACGGACAACTACGAGCAGTACTTC
>-|TRBJ1-6|-|TRBV7-2|12
CASSGSGSPLHF
TGTGCCAGCAGCGGTAGCGGGTCACCCCTCCACTTT
>-|TRBJ1-6|TRBD1|TRBV30|13
CAWSPGQHSPLHF
TGTGCCTGGAGTCCGGGACAGCATTCACCCCTCCACTTT
>-|TRBJ1-2|-|TRBV6-1|15
CASSEGTGANYGYTF
TGTGCCAGCAGTGAAGGGACGGGGGCTAACTATGGCTACACCTTC
>-|TRBJ2-7|TRBD2|TRBV30|14
CAWGPSGRYYEQYF
TGTGCCTGGGGGCCTAGCGGGAGATACTACGAGCAGTACTTC
>-|TRBJ1-1|-|TRBV9|16
CASSPGNGVIRTEAFF
TGTGCCAGCAGCCCGGGGAACGGCGTGATAAGGACTGAAGCTTTCTTT
>-|TRBJ2-3|TRBD2|TRBV5-6|16
CASSYLAGGLTDTQYF
TGTGCCAGCAGCTACCTAGCGGGAGGGCTCACAGATACGCAGTATTTT
>-|TRBJ2-3|-|TRBV30|15
CAWSVKQGPTDTQYF
TGTGCCTGGAGTGTTAAACAGGGACCCACAGATACGCAGTATTTT
>-|TRBJ2-5|-|TRBV6-5|14
CASGRQGLGGTQYF
TGTGCCAGCGGCCGACAGGGACTCGGGGGGACCCAGTACTTC
>-|TRBJ1-1|TRBD1|TRBV7-3|18
CASSHPQLPGQMNTEAFF
TGTGCCAGCAGCCACCCGCAACTACCGGGACAGATGAACACTGAAGCTTTCTTT
>few|TRBJ1-6|-|TRBV18|16
CASSPSIANGNSPLHF
TGTGCCAGCTCACCATCAATCGCTAACGGAAATTCACCCCTCCACTTT
>-|TRBJ2-1|-|TRBV18|16
CASSPQPPGIHNEQFF
TGTGCCAGCTCACCGCAACCCCCAGGGATCCACAATGAGCAGTTCTTC
>-|TRBJ1-3|-|TRBV19|14
CASSEVVSGNTIYF
TGTGCCAGTAGTGAAGTAGTCTCTGGAAACACCATATATTTT
>-|TRBJ2-2|TRBD1|TRBV6-5|15
CASSYDRGNTGELFF
TGTGCCAGCAGTTATGACAGGGGGAACACCGGGGAGCTGTTTTTT
>-|TRBJ1-1|-|TRBV5-1|16
CASSSIGVREEPEAFF
TGCGCCAGCAGCTCGATCGGGGTCAGGGAGGAGCCTGAAGCTTTCTTT
>-|TRBJ2-4|-|TRBV29-1|12
CSAGREGNIQYF
TGCAGCGCCGGCAGAGAGGGGAACATTCAGTACTTC
>-|TRBJ1-2|-|TRBV10-3|15
CATHNRDISNYGYTF
TGTGCCACCCACAACCGGGACATTTCTAACTATGGCTACACCTTC
>-|TRBJ2-7|-|TRBV13|13
CASSRGQSYEQYF
TGTGCCAGCAGCCGCGGACAGTCCTACGAGCAGTACTTC
>-|TRBJ2-5|-|TRBV28|14
CASSLSEVQETQYF
TGTGCCAGCAGTTTATCGGAGGTCCAAGAGACCCAGTACTTC
>-|TRBJ1-5|-|TRBV19|14
CASSIGSRDQPQHF
TGTGCCAGTAGTATTGGGTCGAGGGACCAGCCCCAGCATTTT
>-|TRBJ1-1|-|TRBV5-1|19
CASSLRPRGPGEANTEAFF
TGCGCCAGCAGCTTGAGGCCCCGGGGCCCGGGAGAGGCGAACACTGAAGCTTTCTTT
>few|TRBJ1-2|TRBD1|TRBV6-5|14
CASGQQGGGYGYTF
TGTGCCAGCGGACAACAGGGGGGCGGCTATGGCTACACCTTC
>-|TRBJ1-2|-|TRBV18|15
CASSPQRQASNGYTF
TGTGCCAGCTCACCACAACGGCAAGCTTCCAATGGCTACACCTTC
>-|TRBJ2-7|-|TRBV30|12
CAWSRGIYEQYF
TGTGCCTGGAGTAGGGGGATCTACGAGCAGTACTTC
>-|TRBJ2-7|TRBD1|TRBV5-1|15
CASSPTGASDYEQYF
TGCGCCAGCAGTCCTACAGGGGCTTCGGACTACGAGCAGTACTTC
>-|TRBJ2-3|-|TRBV10-3|15
CAISEFLPGTDTQYF
TGTGCCATCAGTGAGTTTCTGCCGGGTACAGATACGCAGTATTTT
>-|TRBJ2-3|TRBD2|TRBV5-1|16
CASSSVAGGGADTQYF
TGCGCCAGCAGCTCAGTAGCGGGAGGAGGGGCAGATACGCAGTATTTT
>-|TRBJ2-3|-|TRBV10-2|14
CASKRGIGTDTQYF
TGCGCCAGCAAACGGGGAATAGGCACAGATACGCAGTATTTT
>-|TRBJ1-1|-|TRBV5-1|13
CASNDGGAGEAFF
TGCGCCAGCAACGATGGCGGGGCGGGGGAAGCTTTCTTT
>-|TRBJ2-7|-|TRBV2|13
CASSQEGFYEQYF
TGTGCCAGCAGTCAGGAGGGGTTCTACGAGCAGTACTTC
>-|TRBJ1-1|-|TRBV15|16
CATSRDGIRANTEAFF
TGTGCCACCAGCAGAGATGGGATCCGGGCCAACACTGAAGCTTTCTTT
>-|TRBJ1-6|-|TRBV6-5|15
CASGLSRDHNSPLHF
TGTGCCAGCGGGCTTTCCCGGGACCACAATTCACCCCTCCACTTT
>-|TRBJ1-1|-|TRBV6-5|15
CASSYSHKVLTEAFF
TGTGCCAGCAGTTACTCTCATAAGGTCCTCACTGAAGCTTTCTTT
>-|TRBJ2-5|-|TRBV6-1|13
CASSEETRETQYF
TGTGCCAGCAGTGAAGAGACCCGAGAGACCCAGTACTTC
>-|TRBJ2-3|-|TRBV19|15
CASSMRPGKADTQYF
TGTGCCAGTAGTATGAGGCCAGGGAAGGCAGATACGCAGTATTTT
>-|TRBJ2-7|TRBD2|TRBV18|16
CASSPVNAGGQYEQYF
TGTGCCAGCTCACCAGTTAATGCGGGAGGGCAGTACGAGCAGTACTTC
>-|TRBJ2-1|TRBD1|TRBV25-1|13
CASSRQGYNEQFF
TGTGCCAGCAGTAGACAGGGTTACAATGAGCAGTTCTTC
>-|TRBJ2-7|TRBD2|TRBV7-8|13
CASSLLTSGEQYF
TGTGCCAGCAGCCTTTTGACTAGCGGAGAGCAGTACTTC
>-|TRBJ2-5|-|TRBV5-1|14
CASSPNRPGETQYF
TGCGCCAGCAGCCCGAATAGGCCCGGGGAGACCCAGTACTTC
>-|TRBJ2-3|TRBD2|TRBV12-5|19
CASGLGLAGEMRGTDTQYF
TGTGCTAGTGGTCTAGGACTAGCGGGAGAGATGAGGGGCACAGATACGCAGTATTTT
>-|TRBJ1-1|-|TRBV27|16
CASSLQGLSGNTEAFF
TGTGCCAGCAGTTTGCAGGGGCTATCAGGGAACACTGAAGCTTTCTTT
>once|TRBJ1-1|TRBD1|TRBV2|16
CASRPGTGEMNTEAFF
TGTGCCAGCAGGCCCGGGACAGGGGAAATGAACACTGAAGCTTTCTTT
>-|TRBJ1-1|TRBD1|TRBV10-3|14
CAIRTGGANTEAFF
TGTGCCATCAGAACAGGGGGAGCGAACACTGAAGCTTTCTTT
>-|TRBJ2-1|TRBD2|TRBV4-3|15
CASSSGLAGDNEQFF
TGCGCCAGCAGCTCGGGGCTAGCGGGAGACAATGAGCAGTTCTTC
>-|TRBJ1-2|-|TRBV9|15
CASSATGNLGYGYTF
TGTGCCAGCAGCGCTACAGGGAATCTCGGCTATGGCTACACCTTC